The rows below give T cell receptor gamma chains drawn from one sample of a study of human gamma delta and Vdelta1 T cells. TCRdb re-identified clones in the PCR reads via CATT. The repertoire holds a few thousand gamma-chain clones, 5% to 5.5% seen once, with 13% in the top ten. The sequenced material came from naive CD27+ Vdelta1 gamma-delta T cells from blood. These receptors were collected from a human donor in good health. CDR3s include the opening cysteine and the closing phenylalanine or tryptophan. Size is omitted from some rows. Given values are once, few, many or a class for expanded clones.

clone_size j_call v_call cdr3_nt cdr3_aa
large TRGJ1/TRGJ2 TRGV8 TGTGCCACCTGGGATGATTATAAGAAACTCTTT CATWDDYKKLF
few TRGJP2 TRGV8 TGTGCCACCTGGGATAGGCCTGGGAGTAGTGATTGGATCAAGACGTTT CATWDRPGSSDWIKTF
medium-sized TRGJ1/TRGJ2 TRGV3 TGTGCCACCTGGGACAGCTATTTTTATTATAAGAAACTCTTT CATWDSYFYYKKLF
few TRGJ1/TRGJ2 TRGV9 TGTGCCTTGTGGGAGGGAACGAATTATTATAAGAAACTCTTT CALWEGTNYYKKLF
NA TRGJ1/TRGJ2 TRGV5 TGTGCCACCTGGTGGTTGAATTATAAGAAACTCTTT CATWWLNYKKLF
medium-sized TRGJ1/TRGJ2 TRGV8 TGTGCCACCTGGGATAGGCGAGGACATTATAAGAAACTCTTT CATWDRRGHYKKLF
few TRGJ1/TRGJ2 TRGV3 TGTGCCACCTGGTTGGGTATGGGGTATTATAAGAAACTCTTT CATWLGMGYYKKLF
medium-sized TRGJ1/TRGJ2 TRGV5 TGTGCCACCTGGGACAGCAATTATTATAAGAAACTCTTT CATWDSNYYKKLF
medium-sized TRGJP2 TRGV3 TGTGCCACCTGGGACAGGCCCAGGGGACATAGTGATTGGATCAAGACGTTT CATWDRPRGHSDWIKTF
NA TRGJ1/TRGJ2 TRGV9 TGTGCCCTGTGGGAGTTGAATTATTATAAGAAACTCTTT CALWELNYYKKLF
medium-sized TRGJP2 TRGV3 TGTGCCACCTGGGACAGGCGTAGTAGTGATTGGATCAAGACGTTT CATWDRRSSDWIKTF
NA TRGJ1/TRGJ2 TRGV3 TGTGCCACCTGGGACAGTGCGAATTATTATAAGAAACTCTTT CATWDSANYYKKLF
few TRGJ1/TRGJ2 TRGV8 TGTGCCACCTGGGTTTCTTATTATAAGAAACTCTTT CATWVSYYKKLF
medium-sized TRGJ1/TRGJ2 TRGV2 TGTGCCACCTGGGACGGGCCAGGGTATAAGAAACTCTTT CATWDGPGYKKLF
few TRGJ1/TRGJ2 TRGV3 TGTGCCACCTGGGACAGGCAAGGTTATAAGAAACTCTTT CATWDRQGYKKLF
medium-sized TRGJ1/TRGJ2 TRGV5 TGTGCCACCTGGGACATATATAAGAAACTCTTT CATWDIYKKLF
few TRGJ1/TRGJ2 TRGV2 TGTGCCCCACGCGATTATTATAACAAAATATTT CAPRDYYNKIF
medium-sized TRGJ1/TRGJ2 TRGV9 TGTGCCTTGTGGGTAACTTATAAGAAACTCTTT CALWVTYKKLF
medium-sized TRGJ1/TRGJ2 TRGV9 TGTGCCTTGTGGGGCAGCCCTTACCCTTACCGAAAGAAACTCTTT CALWGSPYPYRKKLF
NA TRGJ1/TRGJ2 TRGV2 TGTGCCACCTGGGACGGATCTGAGAAACTCTTT CATWDGSEKLF
NA TRGJ1/TRGJ2 TRGV3 TGTGCCACCTGGGACAGGCCATACGCTCCGAATTATCATAAGAAACTCTTT CATWDRPYAPNYHKKLF
medium-sized TRGJ1/TRGJ2 TRGV2 TGTGCCACCTGGGACGGGCCCCCCAGAGATTATAAGAAACTCTTT CATWDGPPRDYKKLF
medium-sized TRGJ1/TRGJ2 TRGV5 TGTGCCACCTGGGACGCGCACCGGGGGGGCACATATAAGAAACTCTTT CATWDAHRGGTYKKLF
NA TRGJ1/TRGJ2 TRGV9 TGTGCCTTGTGGGAGGTGTACCATTATAAGAAACTCTTT CALWEVYHYKKLF
few TRGJ1/TRGJ2 TRGV4 TGTGCCACCTGGTTCTGGGCGAGTTATAAGAAACTCTTT CATWFWASYKKLF
medium-sized TRGJ1/TRGJ2 TRGV3 TGTGCCACCTGGGACAGCCCGTATTATTATAAGAAACTCTTT CATWDSPYYYKKLF
large TRGJ1/TRGJ2 TRGV5 TGTGCCACCTGGGACAGGCTGGATTATTATAAGAAACTCTTT CATWDRLDYYKKLF
NA TRGJ1/TRGJ2 TRGV3 TGTGCCACCTGGGACAGACCGCGGGGTTATAAGAAACTCTTT CATWDRPRGYKKLF
medium-sized TRGJ1/TRGJ2 TRGV2 TGTGCCACCTGGGACGGGATGCATTATAAGAAACTCTTT CATWDGMHYKKLF
large TRGJ1/TRGJ2 TRGV2 TGTGCCACCTGGGACGGGCGGAGGAAACTCTTT CATWDGRRKLF
few TRGJP TRGV9 TGTGCCTTGTGGGAGGTAGTAGAGTTGGGCAAAAAAATCAAGGTATTT CALWEVVELGKKIKVF
few TRGJ1/TRGJ2 TRGV9 TGTGCCTTGTGGGAGGTGCGTCATCGGAAGAAACTCTTT CALWEVRHRKKLF
few TRGJ1/TRGJ2 TRGV9 TGTGCCTTGGGGGAGTCGTATTATAAGAAAATATTT CALGESYYKKIF
few TRGJ1/TRGJ2 TRGV8 TGTGCCACCTGGGATAGGAATTATAAGAAACTCTTT CATWDRNYKKLF
few TRGJ1/TRGJ2 TRGV5 TGTGCCACTGGGGACCCTGGGTATAAGAAACTCTTT CATGDPGYKKLF
NA TRGJ1/TRGJ2 TRGV3 TGTGCCACCTGGGACAGGCGAAGGGCAGATTATTATAAGAAACTCTTT CATWDRRRADYYKKLF
NA TRGJ1/TRGJ2 TRGV9 TGTGCCGGGGGGCGCCATTATAAGAAACTCTTT CAGGRHYKKLF